Presented here are 25 T cell receptor beta chains from one specimen sequenced in a study of T cell responses to AZD1222 COVID-19 vaccine. Profiling relied on immunoSEQ multiplex PCR, and the TCRdb table lists in-frame clones only, not all of them. Of under 95,000 clones in the sample, about nine tenths were seen once. This material consisted of peripheral blood, taken on day 0 of AZD1222 vaccination. The receptors derive from an adult in good health.

This sequence joins TRBV7-9 and TRBJ1-1; D is uncertain. This CDR3 region has 17 residues. Trimming removed 5 bases from V and 0 bases from J, with 19 bases in between. Germline CDR1 SEHNR, CDR2 FQNEAQ (reference sequence). The CDR3 sequence: CASSLSPFRELNTEAFF. CDR3 DNA: TGTGCCAGCAGCCTCAGCCCGTTCCGAGAATTGAACACTGAAGCTTTCTTT.

In its sample, this clone was seen a few times. The chain employs TRBV29-1 and TRBJ2-6; no clear D. V was pared by 8 bases and J by 0 bases, with 8 bases between. Germline V gives CDR1 SQVTM, CDR2 ANQGSEA. The CDR3 contains 13 residues. The CDR3 loop is CSCSLSGANVLTF. The DNA for the CDR3 is TGCAGCTGTAGCCTCTCTGGGGCCAACGTCCTGACTTTC.

This clone was detected only once. V usage is TRBV4-2 and J usage is TRBJ2-5; D may be TRBD1 or TRBD2 (5 bases each). The germline gives CDR1 LGHNA, CDR2 YNFKEQ. Trimming pared 0 bases from V and 3 bases from J, leaving 14 bases between. The CDR3 consists of 16 residues. The CDR3 spells CASSQEWGTGEETQYF. The DNA of the CDR3 is TGTGCCAGCAGCCAAGAGTGGGGGACCGGGGAAGAGACCCAGTACTTC.

V gene TRBV20-1 combines with J gene TRBJ1-2, with unresolved D. From germline, CDR1 is DFQATT and CDR2 SNEGSKA (reference sequence). The CDR3 is made up of 10 amino acids. Between the trimmed V and J ends, which lost 1 base and 8 bases, there was a span of 5 bases. This chain's CDR3 is CSARGEGYTF. CDR3 DNA sequence: TGCAGTGCTAGAGGGGAAGGCTACACCTTC.

The V gene is TRBV4-2, the J gene TRBJ1-1, with D unresolved. The CDR3 spans 14 residues. In germline, CDR1 is LGHNA, CDR2 YNFKEQ. Trimming left V 4 bases short and J 1 base short, with 10 bases between. The CDR3 DNA is TGTGCCAGCAGCCCGAATTCGGGGAACACTGAAGCTTTCTTT. Translating gives CASSPNSGNTEAFF.

This chain joins TRBV5-1 and TRBJ2-1; no clear D gene. CDR3 size: 13 residues. Germline loops: CDR1 SGHRS, CDR2 YFSETQ. The V gene lost 4 bases and the J gene lost 6 bases, with 11 bases spanning the gap. CDR3 residues: CASSGVSFNEQFF. Written as DNA, the CDR3 is TGCGCCAGCAGCGGGGTTAGCTTCAATGAGCAGTTCTTC.

This clone showed up just once. The chain combines TRBV3-1 (or the pseudogene TRBV3-2) with TRBJ1-2; possibly TRBD1 for D (6 bases). The CDR3 is 15 amino acids. CDR1 and CDR2 from the germline V gene are LGHDT and YNNKEL (reference sequence). V dropped 0 bases and J dropped 8 bases, with 16 bases sitting between them. CDR3 sequence reads: CASSQDRGIFRGYTF. The CDR3, as DNA: TGTGCCAGCAGCCAAGACAGGGGAATCTTTAGGGGCTACACCTTC.

In this sample, this clone turned up once. The rearrangement links TRBV7-2 to TRBJ2-2; 8 bases agree with TRBD2. Germline CDR1 is SGHTA and CDR2 is FQGNSA. This CDR3 comprises 16 residues. J was trimmed by 5 bases and V by 2 bases; bases with no gene match: 7. The CDR3 loop is CASSLMAGGMTGELFF. The CDR3 bases are TGTGCCAGCAGCTTAATGGCGGGGGGTATGACCGGGGAGCTGTTTTTT. The variable domain in full, with the rest retrieved from reference TRBV7-2 and TRBJ2-2, is GAGVSQSPSNKVTEKGKDVELRCDPISGHTALYWYRQSLGQGLEFLIYFQGNSAPDKSGLPSDRFSAERTGGSVSTLTIQRTQQEDSAVYLCASSLMAGGMTGELFFGEGSRLTVL.

The chain has TRBV6-1 and TRBJ2-7; 9 bases align to TRBD2. This CDR3 spans 16 amino acids. The V and J ends lost 1 base and 3 bases, in that order; junction bases with no gene match: 7. From germline, CDR1 is MNHNS and CDR2 SASEGT. The CDR3 bases are TGTGCCAGCAGTGAAGGAGGACTAGCGTCTGTCTACGAGCAGTACTTC. Translation gives CASSEGGLASVYEQYF.

The J gene is TRBJ1-5, the V gene TRBV3-1 (or the pseudogene TRBV3-2); D remains ambiguous. V was shortened by 4 bases and J by 2 bases, with 9 bases between the two germline ends. Germline V CDR1 and CDR2: LGHDT, YNNKEL (reference sequence). CDR3 size: 14 residues. The CDR3 region has the DNA TGTGCCAGCAGCCGGCGGGGAGGCAATCAGCCCCAGCATTTT. It codes for CASSRRGGNQPQHF.

The chain employs TRBV29-1 and TRBJ1-2; TRBD1 agrees at 7 bases. With V trimmed by 3 bases and J by 8 bases, 6 bases remained unmatched. CDR3 length equals 12 residues. The V gene's germline CDR1 is SQVTM and CDR2 ANQGSEA. This CDR3 is CSVDLGGEGYTF. CDR3 sequence (DNA): TGCAGCGTTGATCTAGGGGGCGAAGGCTACACCTTC.

The chain couples TRBV11-2 to TRBJ2-1; 8 nucleotides align to TRBD1. With V trimmed by 5 bases and J by 5 bases, 8 bases remained unmatched. The CDR3 has 15 residues. The germline V gene has CDR1 SGHAT and CDR2 FQNNGV. In nucleotides, the CDR3 is TGTGCCAGCAGCCCCCAAGGGGACAGGAACAATGAGCAGTTCTTC. Its protein is CASSPQGDRNNEQFF.

This clone was picked up one time. This chain links TRBV5-1 with TRBJ2-7; 8 nucleotides match TRBD1. Germline CDR1 reads SGHRS; CDR2 reads YFSETQ. Losses at the gene ends were 0 bases for V and 7 bases for J; bases not matched to a gene: 9. The CDR3 loop spans 15 amino acids. For the CDR3, the DNA is TGCGCCAGCAGCTTGGCCCGACAGGGGCCGGGGGAGCAGTACTTC. It codes for CASSLARQGPGEQYF. The entire variable domain, with the rest obtained from reference TRBV5-1 and TRBJ2-7, is as follows: KAGVTQTPRYLIKTRGQQVTLSCSPISGHRSVSWYQQTPGQGLQFLFEYFSETQRNKGNFPGRFSGRQFSNSRSEMNVSTLELGDSALYLCASSLARQGPGEQYFGPGTRLTVT.

The genes are TRBV3-1 (or the pseudogene TRBV3-2) and TRBJ1-1; TRBD1 is a possible D gene (6 bases). This CDR3 has 14 residues. Trimming removed 1 base from V and 6 bases from J, with 12 bases in between. CDR1 is LGHDT and CDR2 is YNNKEL in the germline V gene (reference sequence). DNA of the CDR3: TGTGCCAGCAGCCAAGCTCCAGGGGCGGCTGAAGCTTTCTTT. Its protein product is CASSQAPGAAEAFF.

The chain has TRBV10-2 and TRBJ2-7; D is ambiguous. Trimming pared 6 bases from V and 2 bases from J, leaving 5 bases between. CDR3 length: 11 amino acids. CDR1 is WSHSY and CDR2 is SAAADI in the germline V gene. CDR3 DNA: TGCGCCAGCAGAGATACCTACGAGCAGTACTTC. Translation gives CASRDTYEQYF.

The chain couples TRBV27 to TRBJ1-5; TRBD1 matches at 7 bases. Trimming at V came to 6 bases and at J to 6 bases, leaving 32 bases not matched to a gene. The CDR3 covers 22 residues. Germline CDR1 and CDR2: MNHEY and SMNVEV (reference sequence). DNA of the CDR3: TGTGCCAGCAGCTTAGGCCTTAGGTCGACAGGGATAGGGGGAAAGGGAGGTCAGCCCCAGCATTTT. Translated: CASSLGLRSTGIGGKGGQPQHF.

The chain recombines TRBV20-1 with TRBJ2-7; TRBD2 might be the D (5 bases). The CDR3 is 11 residues long. V dropped 6 bases and J dropped 4 bases, with 10 bases sitting between them. Germline-derived CDR1 and CDR2 are DFQATT and SNEGSKA (reference sequence). In DNA, the CDR3 is TGCAGTGCCCCCAGGACTTACGAGCAGTACTTC. Its protein product is CSAPRTYEQYF.

The chain has TRBV19 and TRBJ2-7; D is ambiguous. The CDR3 runs 13 residues. With 4 bases removed from V and 3 bases from J, the gap between germline ends came to 10 bases. Germline CDR1 LNHDA, CDR2 SQIVND (reference sequence). The CDR3 sequence is CASSSASGYEQYF. Here the CDR3 DNA reads TGTGCCAGTAGTAGCGCGTCAGGCTACGAGCAGTACTTC. The full variable domain, in which reference TRBV19 and TRBJ2-7 provide the parts outside the CDR3, is DGGITQSPKYLFRKEGQNVTLSCEQNLNHDAMYWYRQDPGQGLRLIYYSQIVNDFQKGDIAEGYSVSREKKESFPLTVTSAQKNPTAFYLCASSSASGYEQYFGPGTRLTVT.

This clone showed up just a few times. The V and J genes are TRBV4-2 and TRBJ2-1, with TRBD2 matching over 13 bases. V shed 1 base, J shed 3 bases, and the junction held 0 bases outside the gene matches. This CDR3 is built from 16 residues. The germline CDR1 and CDR2 sequences are LGHNA and YNFKEQ. CDR3: CASSQGTSGSYNEQFF. DNA of the CDR3: TGTGCCAGCAGCCAAGGGACTAGCGGGAGCTACAATGAGCAGTTCTTC.

The genes are TRBV3-1 (or the pseudogene TRBV3-2) and TRBJ2-3; D remains ambiguous. This CDR3 region has 13 residues. Germline CDR1 is LGHDT and CDR2 is YNNKEL (reference sequence). The germline V and J ends were trimmed by 10 bases and 5 bases, with 16 bases remaining between them. Here the CDR3 reads CATDRRAGDTQYF. The CDR3 nucleotides read TGTGCCACTGACCGAAGAGCAGGAGATACGCAGTATTTT.

The chain joins TRBV3-1 (or the pseudogene TRBV3-2) to TRBJ2-7; 8 bases align to TRBD1. The V segment lost 1 base and the J segment 3 bases; nucleotides outside the gene matches: 5. This CDR3 is built from 15 residues. Germline V gene data show CDR1 as LGHDT and CDR2 as YNNKEL (reference sequence). CDR3 residues: CASSQGPDRGYEQYF. Here the CDR3 DNA reads TGTGCCAGCAGCCAAGGTCCCGACAGGGGCTACGAGCAGTACTTC.

CDR3 sequence: CASSYGMGEKLFF. In DNA, the CDR3 is TGTGCCAGCAGTTACGGTATGGGGGAAAAACTGTTTTTT. V and J are TRBV6-5 and TRBJ1-4; D uncertain. Trimming removed 2 bases from V and 8 bases from J, with 9 bases in between. Germline V gene sequence: CDR1 MNHEY, CDR2 SVGAGI. This CDR3 has 13 residues.

Only a few counts were recorded for this clone. The genes are TRBV7-2 and TRBJ2-3; 8 positions agree with TRBD2. This CDR3 region has 14 residues. The J segment lost 6 bases and the V segment lost 6 bases, leaving 8 bases of the junction unmatched. Germline assignment: CDR1 SGHTA and CDR2 FQGNSA. CDR3 sequence reads: CASRGGRGEDTQYF. The CDR3 nucleotides read TGTGCCAGCAGAGGCGGGCGGGGGGAGGATACGCAGTATTTT.

J is TRBJ2-7 and V is TRBV7-2; 10 positions match TRBD2. The V and J ends lost 5 bases and 7 bases, in that order; junction bases with no gene match: 11. Germline values: CDR1 SGHTA, CDR2 FQGNSA. This CDR3 region has 15 residues. The DNA for the CDR3 is TGTGCCAGCAGCACTCTAGCGGGGGCGAGTGGGGAGCAGTACTTC. Translating it yields CASSTLAGASGEQYF.

V gene TRBV5-5 combines with J gene TRBJ1-2; D call uncertain. Per germline, CDR1 SGHKS and CDR2 YYEKEE (reference sequence). The CDR3 length is 14 residues. Trimming took off 2 bases at V and 7 bases at J, with 15 bases between the two ends. The CDR3 coding sequence is TGTGCCAGCAGCTTTACTAGAGGTTTTTTTGGCTACACCTTC. Protein sequence: CASSFTRGFFGYTF. Supplemented by reference TRBV5-5 and TRBJ1-2, the full variable domain reads DAGVTQSPTHLIKTRGQQVTLRCSPISGHKSVSWYQQVLGQGPQFIFQYYEKEERGRGNFPDRFSARQFPNYSSELNVNALLLGDSALYLCASSFTRGFFGYTFGSGTRLTVV.